One sample yielded the 4 T cell receptor beta chains listed below, sequenced in a study of blood T cell repertoires in COVID-19. This table comes from immunoSEQ multiplex PCR, and its TCRdb copy is limited to in-frame clones, with some not included. The sample has roughly 160,000 clones; roughly nine tenths are singletons. Sample: peripheral blood. These receptors were taken from a man aged 50 to 59 with acute or convalescent COVID-19.

The rearrangement joins TRBV19 to TRBJ2-1; 12 bases are a match to TRBD1. The CDR3 has 18 residues. After removal of 4 bases from V and 10 bases from J, the junction contained 17 bases not matched to a gene. Looked up from germline, CDR1 is LNHDA and CDR2 is SQIVND (reference sequence). This CDR3 is CASSTRDRGLAGPREQFF. CDR3 bases: TGTGCCAGTAGTACCCGGGACAGGGGGCTAGCGGGCCCCAGGGAGCAGTTCTTC.

The genes are TRBV7-2 and TRBJ1-4; 8 nucleotides agree with TRBD1. The CDR3 covers 14 residues. The V gene's germline CDR1 is SGHTA and CDR2 FQGNSA. V dropped 5 bases and J dropped 7; count of bases not matched to a gene: 6. In DNA form, the CDR3 reads TGTGCCAGCAGCGCTGACAGGGGCGGTGAAAAACTGTTTTTT. Translated: CASSADRGGEKLFF.

The chain has TRBV6-6 and TRBJ2-7; the match to TRBD1 covers 10 bases. With 5 bases clipped from V and 5 bases from J, the junction kept 9 bases outside the gene matches. The CDR3 has 15 residues. Germline lookup yields CDR1 MNHNY and CDR2 SVGAGI (reference sequence). The CDR3 loop reads CASSPLRTGGHEQYF. In nucleotides, the CDR3 is TGTGCCAGCAGTCCGCTTAGGACAGGGGGGCACGAGCAGTACTTC.

This rearrangement joins TRBV7-2 to TRBJ2-2; D possibly corresponds to TRBD2 (6 bases). V was clipped by 6 bases and J by 0 bases, with 11 bases between them. CDR1 is SGHTA, CDR2 FQGNSA, per germline. The CDR3 extends over 15 amino acids. CDR3 residues: CASRPGAPNTGELFF. Written as DNA, the CDR3 is TGTGCCAGCAGACCGGGAGCCCCGAACACCGGGGAGCTGTTTTTT.